Listed below are T cell receptor beta chains from one sample, sequenced in a study of T-cell memory formation after mild COVID-19. TCRdb re-analysed the 5' RACE reads in MiXCR, keeping a single row per CDR3 protein. The repertoire holds around 200,000 distinct CDR3 sequences, with roughly a fifth as singletons. The sequenced sample was PBMCs or a T cell subset sorted from them (not recorded which). The receptor source for this set is an adult woman who had mild COVID-19 (a few samples of this study predate the infection). Cell type and time point are not known. Both conserved end residues are part of each CDR3. Each record gives: J gene, V gene, CDR3 protein.

J: TRBJ2-1; V: TRBV7-9; CDR3: CASSSHRTSGSMYEQFF
J: TRBJ2-7; V: TRBV30; CDR3: CALGDSFSYEQYF
J: TRBJ1-4; V: TRBV6-6; CDR3: CASNWSRQRVEKLFF
J: TRBJ2-1; V: TRBV2; CDR3: CASSEIAGGRNEQFF
J: TRBJ2-1; V: TRBV19; CDR3: CASSIAPGLDSRNEQFF
J: TRBJ2-7; V: TRBV7-9; CDR3: CASSSTLAGTLSYEQYF
J: TRBJ2-7; V: TRBV5-4; CDR3: CASSSPVGREQYF
J: NA; V: TRBV7-6; CDR3: CASSLEGLAGGPVFNEQYF
J: TRBJ2-2; V: TRBV20-1; CDR3: CSAQWTAANTGELFF
J: TRBJ2-7; V: TRBV12-3/TRBV12-4; CDR3: CASSLAPGLAGFYEQYF
J: TRBJ2-2; V: TRBV7-6; CDR3: CASRLVVGELFF
J: TRBJ2-2; V: TRBV19; CDR3: CASTAYRGGRTGELFF
J: TRBJ2-1; V: TRBV6-4; CDR3: CASSDEGPGNEQFF
J: TRBJ2-7; V: TRBV7-2; CDR3: CASSLVAGGGTYEQYF
J: TRBJ1-4; V: TRBV15; CDR3: CATSRSLGLREELFF
J: TRBJ2-7; V: TRBV5-5; CDR3: CASSSSGNSYEQYF
J: TRBJ1-2; V: TRBV9; CDR3: CASSKSGTGNYGYTF
J: TRBJ1-1; V: TRBV6-5; CDR3: CASSYGAEAFF
J: TRBJ2-2; V: TRBV7-6; CDR3: CASSLRDRGTGELFF
J: TRBJ1-2; V: TRBV5-4; CDR3: CASSLEKGLNYGYTF
J: TRBJ2-1; V: TRBV12-3/TRBV12-4; CDR3: CASSSGTGGDEQFF
J: TRBJ2-1; V: TRBV4-1; CDR3: CASSQGQGYRNEQFF
J: TRBJ2-1; V: TRBV7-3; CDR3: CASSLLASYNEQFF
J: TRBJ1-1; V: TRBV7-9; CDR3: CASSLDPEEAFF
J: TRBJ2-7; V: TRBV5-6; CDR3: CASSLDREGEQYF
J: TRBJ1-5; V: TRBV20-1; CDR3: CSASNPGTVSNQPQHF
J: TRBJ2-5; V: TRBV12-3/TRBV12-4; CDR3: CASSLVPGAGETQYF
J: TRBJ2-2; V: TRBV7-2; CDR3: CASSSWTGDTGELFF
J: TRBJ1-2; V: TRBV4-1; CDR3: CASSQGTEFYGYTF
J: TRBJ1-2; V: TRBV7-2; CDR3: CASSLPGYYGYTF
J: TRBJ2-7; V: TRBV27; CDR3: CASSLSYRGGYEQYF
J: TRBJ2-7; V: TRBV20-1; CDR3: CSADSGSYEQYF
J: TRBJ1-1; V: TRBV4-2; CDR3: CASSQDGPGGMMNTEAFF
J: TRBJ2-1; V: TRBV11-3; CDR3: CASSFRTGGWNEQFF
J: TRBJ2-7; V: TRBV7-9; CDR3: CASSLGDRSSYEQYF
J: TRBJ2-7; V: TRBV29-1; CDR3: CSVVAGASYEQYF
J: TRBJ2-5; V: TRBV19; CDR3: CASSLALSGQDQYF
J: TRBJ1-1; V: TRBV4-1; CDR3: CASSQLRVMNTEAFF
J: TRBJ1-2; V: TRBV7-8; CDR3: CASSLAAAGGDYGYTF
J: TRBJ2-1; V: TRBV9; CDR3: CASSPSKGGNEQFF
J: TRBJ2-7; V: TRBV6-2/TRBV6-3; CDR3: CASSYRQGITYEQYF
J: TRBJ2-1; V: TRBV20-1; CDR3: CSARGSEHYNEQFF
J: TRBJ2-2; V: TRBV7-9; CDR3: CASSLGAGGELFF
J: TRBJ2-7; V: TRBV20-1; CDR3: CSARDLAGTSYEQYF
J: TRBJ2-7; V: TRBV20-1; CDR3: CSARAGLAGGFPYEQYF
J: TRBJ2-7; V: TRBV30; CDR3: CAWSVHPLEQYF
J: TRBJ2-2; V: TRBV2; CDR3: CAYSQRANTGELFF
J: TRBJ2-7; V: TRBV6-5; CDR3: CASSYSDRVVVYEQYF
J: TRBJ1-2; V: TRBV7-9; CDR3: CASSVPGTSLGGYTF
J: TRBJ2-3; V: TRBV11-3; CDR3: CASSPPLGETQYF
J: TRBJ2-7; V: TRBV4-1; CDR3: CASSQWTGSSYEQYF
J: TRBJ1-2; V: TRBV6-4; CDR3: CASMIGQGAPIF
J: TRBJ1-5; V: TRBV12-3/TRBV12-4; CDR3: CASSLSGYNQPQHF
J: TRBJ1-2; V: TRBV7-6; CDR3: CASSSSTFQLGYTF